Listed here are 16 T cell receptor beta chains from one sample, sequenced in a study of patients and donors after allogeneic stem cell transplantation. TCRdb independently ran MiXCR on the RT-PCR reads; one entry per CDR3 protein. The top ten clones hold about 35% of a sample with about 200,000 distinct CDR3 sequences, roughly two fifths of them seen once. Sequencing used blood, either unsorted or a sorted T cell fraction (not recorded which). The source is a human donor who was either an allogeneic HSCT recipient or a stem cell or donor lymphocyte infusion donor (not recorded which). It is not recorded whose cells these are; they may come from a transplant donor.

CDR3 loop: CASRHQTGREAFF. Written as DNA, the CDR3 is TGTGCCAGCAGACACCAGACAGGGCGAGAAGCTTTCTTT. The chain links TRBV12-3 or TRBV12-4 to TRBJ1-1; 7 bases match TRBD1. V lost 6 bases to trimming and J lost 8 bases; unmatched junction nucleotides: 9. The CDR3 extends over 13 amino acids.

This chain uses TRBV5-1 with TRBJ1-1, with unresolved D. Germline V CDR1 and CDR2: SGHRS, YFSETQ. V lost 2 bases, J lost 1 base, and 12 bases lay in between. This CDR3 spans 15 amino acids. CDR3 coding DNA: TGCGCCAGCAGCTTAACAAGTAGCTCGAACACTGAAGCTTTCTTT. This gives the protein CASSLTSSSNTEAFF.

This clonotype was seen only a few times. The CDR3 protein is CASSYSETGRSKQPQHF. In nucleotides, the CDR3 is TGTGCCAGCAGTTACTCGGAGACAGGGAGGTCGAAGCAGCCCCAGCATTTT. V is TRBV6-6 and J is TRBJ1-5; 7 positions agree with TRBD1. V lost 0 bases, J lost 7 bases, and 12 bases stayed unmatched. The CDR3 contains 17 residues. Per the germline V gene, CDR1 is MNHNY and CDR2 is SVGAGI (reference sequence).

The chain combines TRBV4-3 with TRBJ1-4; perhaps TRBD1 as D (5 bases). Germline values: CDR1 LGHNA, CDR2 YSLEER. Trimming stripped 0 bases from V and 12 bases from J, with 17 bases between. The CDR3 runs 15 residues. The CDR3 reads CASSQDLAPGGELFF. The CDR3 DNA follows: TGCGCCAGCAGCCAAGATTTGGCCCCAGGAGGGGAACTGTTTTTT.

CDR3 residues: CATRMAADYVTYEQYF. In DNA, the CDR3 is TGTGCCACCAGGATGGCAGCCGATTACGTCACCTACGAGCAGTACTTC. V is TRBV15 and J is TRBJ2-7; D call uncertain. Deletions cut 6 bases from V and 2 bases from J, with 20 bases between. CDR1 is LNHNV and CDR2 is YYDKDF in the germline V gene (reference sequence). The CDR3 loop spans 16 amino acids.

The chain recombines TRBV5-1 with TRBJ2-1, with 10 bases aligning to TRBD2. J gave up 0 bases and V 2 bases, and 11 bases lay outside the gene matches. Germline V CDR1 and CDR2: SGHRS, YFSETQ. This CDR3 comprises 19 residues. The CDR3 coding sequence is TGCGCCAGCAGCTTCCATGAGCGGGAGGGCCGAGGCTCCTACAATGAGCAGTTCTTC. This sequence encodes CASSFHEREGRGSYNEQFF.

This clonotype was picked up a small number of times. The V gene is TRBV7-3, the J gene TRBJ2-2, with D uncertain. This CDR3 spans 14 amino acids. Between the trimmed V and J ends, which lost 2 bases and 1 base, there was a span of 5 bases. In germline, CDR1 is SGHTA, CDR2 FQGTGA. The CDR3 is CASSLLENTGELFF. The CDR3 DNA sequence: TGTGCCAGCAGCTTATTAGAGAACACCGGGGAGCTGTTTTTT. Filled out from reference TRBV7-3 and TRBJ2-2, the complete variable domain reads GAGVSQTPSNKVTEKGKYVELRCDPISGHTALYWYRQSLGQGPEFLIYFQGTGAADDSGLPNDRFFAVRPEGSVSTLKIQRTERGDSAVYLCASSLLENTGELFFGEGSRLTVL.

The chain recombines TRBV29-1 with TRBJ2-7; the D gene is possibly TRBD2 (6 bases). V was clipped by 8 bases and J by 4 bases, with 18 bases between them. The CDR3 has 13 amino acids. Germline-derived CDR1 and CDR2 are SQVTM and ANQGSEA. CDR3 nucleotides: TGCAGCCCCTGGGAGGAGGTTTCTTACGAGCAGTACTTC. It translates to CSPWEEVSYEQYF.

CDR3 bases: TGTGCCAGCAGCCCTTCGACTAGCGGGAGGGCTGATGAGCAGTTCTTC. Protein: CASSPSTSGRADEQFF. The gene calls are TRBV9 and TRBJ2-1; TRBD2 aligns across 14 bases. This CDR3 has 16 amino acids. Per germline, CDR1 SGDLS and CDR2 YYNGEE. V was pared by 4 bases and J by 8 bases, with 8 bases of the junction left unmatched.

The chain is built from TRBV4-3 and TRBJ2-1; a weak D match, TRBD2 (5 bases). Trimming removed 0 bases at V and 1 base at J, with 16 bases between. Per the germline V gene, CDR1 is LGHNA and CDR2 is YSLEER. The CDR3 has 18 residues. The CDR3 DNA is TGCGCCAGCAGCCAAGATCGGGCGGGCACGAAGTCCTACAATGAGCAGTTCTTC. Translated: CASSQDRAGTKSYNEQFF.

The J gene is TRBJ1-1, the V gene TRBV7-9; possibly TRBD1 for D (6 bases). Per the germline V gene, CDR1 is SEHNR and CDR2 is FQNEAQ (reference sequence). The V end lost 2 bases, the J end lost 4 bases, and 14 bases lay between the germline ends. The CDR3 spans 15 residues. As DNA, the CDR3 is TGTGCCAGCAGCTTACACACGGGGGCCGTCACTGAAGCTTTCTTT. Translated, it gives CASSLHTGAVTEAFF. The full variable domain, rest sourced from reference TRBV7-9 and TRBJ1-1, is DTGVSQNPRHKITKRGQNVTFRCDPISEHNRLYWYRQTLGQGPEFLTYFQNEAQLEKSRLLSDRFSAERPKGSFSTLEIQRTEQGDSAMYLCASSLHTGAVTEAFFGQGTRLTVV.

This clonotype was detected a few times. This chain connects TRBV7-2 to TRBJ1-4; D gene uncertain. This CDR3 comprises 12 residues. V lost 5 bases, J lost 8 bases, and 9 bases lay in between. The germline CDR1 and CDR2 sequences are SGHTA and FQGNSA. CDR3 in DNA: TGTGCCAGCAGCCCAACTCACGAAAAACTGTTTTTT. Translating gives CASSPTHEKLFF.

This clonotype was detected many times. This chain connects TRBV3-1 to TRBJ1-5; D is uncertain. CDR1 and CDR2 from the germline V gene are LGHDT and YNNKEL (reference sequence). V was cut by 1 base and J by 0 bases, with 4 bases left in between. The length of the CDR3 is 14 residues. The CDR3 here is CASSQAYSNQPQHF. DNA of the CDR3: TGTGCCAGCAGCCAAGCATATAGCAATCAGCCCCAGCATTTT.

This clonotype was counted between two and nine times. This chain connects TRBV9 to TRBJ1-1; D is possibly TRBD1 (6 bases). The ends were cut back, 4 bases at V and 5 bases at J, with 18 bases in the middle. Germline V lookup: CDR1 SGDLS, CDR2 YYNGEE. The CDR3 contains 15 residues. In nucleotides, the CDR3 is TGTGCCAGCAGCCCCGGGCTTTACAGGGAGACTGAAGCTTTCTTT. It translates to CASSPGLYRETEAFF. The full variable domain, rest sourced from reference TRBV9 and TRBJ1-1, is DSGVTQTPKHLITATGQRVTLRCSPRSGDLSVYWYQQSLDQGLQFLIQYYNGEERAKGNILERFSAQQFPDLHSELNLSSLELGDSALYFCASSPGLYRETEAFFGQGTRLTVV.

CDR3 coding DNA: TGTGCCAGCAGCTTAGGCGCGGGCCCTAGCGCAGATACGCAGTATTTT. It specifies CASSLGAGPSADTQYF. V and J are TRBV7-6 and TRBJ2-3; a weak D match, TRBD2 (6 bases). The CDR3 covers 16 residues. With 1 base removed from V and 4 bases from J, the gap between germline ends came to 15 bases. Looked up from germline, CDR1 is SGHVS and CDR2 is FNYEAQ.

This clonotype was counted a single time. This chain joins TRBV29-1 and TRBJ2-2, with D perhaps assigned TRBD1 or TRBD2 (6 bases each). With 6 bases removed from V and 5 bases from J, the gap between germline ends came to 19 bases. Germline CDR1 SQVTM, CDR2 ANQGSEA. The CDR3 has 15 residues. The CDR3 reads CSVGFQGRPTGELFF. As DNA, the CDR3 is TGCAGCGTGGGATTCCAGGGGAGGCCTACCGGGGAGCTGTTTTTT.